The 15 T cell receptor beta chains in this list originate from one sample, sequenced in a study of cytomegalovirus exposure and HLA in healthy donors. Researchers ran the PCR with 60 Vbeta and 13 Jbeta primers. Sequenced by immunoSEQ multiplex PCR; TCRdb stores in-frame clones only, minus some. The table includes under 200,000 clones, 79% detected once. The sequenced material came from PBMCs. The origin of the receptors is a woman in her forties in good health and CMV-seronegative.

This chain uses TRBV7-2 with TRBJ1-5, with D uncertain. The CDR3 has 15 residues. Per the germline V gene, CDR1 is SGHTA and CDR2 is FQGNSA. Between the trimmed V and J ends, which lost 3 bases and 5 bases, there was a span of 14 bases. The CDR3 here is CASSLSSAFDQPQHF. The CDR3 DNA sequence: TGTGCCAGCAGCTTGTCTTCAGCGTTTGATCAGCCCCAGCATTTT.

The V call is TRBV7-9, the J call TRBJ1-2; tentative D call: TRBD1 (5 bases). Trimming removed 0 bases at V and 7 bases at J, with 15 bases between. The length of the CDR3 is 15 residues. CDR1 and CDR2 from the germline V gene are SEHNR and FQNEAQ (reference sequence). Here the CDR3 reads CASSLASIGTIGYTF. The CDR3 nucleotides read TGTGCCAGCAGCTTAGCGTCGATTGGGACTATTGGCTACACCTTC.

This rearrangement joins TRBV29-1 to TRBJ2-7, with 12 bases matching TRBD2. This CDR3 has 13 residues. Germline-derived CDR1 and CDR2 are SQVTM and ANQGSEA. V lost 7 bases, J lost 2 bases, and 3 bases stayed unmatched. The CDR3 sequence is CSATSGGTYEQYF. CDR3 in DNA: TGCAGCGCCACTAGCGGGGGGACCTACGAGCAGTACTTC.

The J gene is TRBJ1-3, the V gene TRBV7-9; weak D call: TRBD1 (6 bases). Looked up from germline, CDR1 is SEHNR and CDR2 is FQNEAQ (reference sequence). Between the trimmed V and J ends, which lost 4 bases and 0 bases, there was a span of 7 bases. The CDR3 length is 14 residues. The CDR3 reads CASSSQGSGNTIYF. The DNA for the CDR3 is TGTGCCAGCAGCTCACAGGGCTCTGGAAACACCATATATTTT.

This chain connects TRBV5-1 to TRBJ2-7; TRBD1 agrees at 9 bases. With V trimmed by 0 bases and J by 6 bases, 7 bases remained unmatched. Per the germline V gene, CDR1 is SGHRS and CDR2 is YFSETQ. CDR3 length: 15 amino acids. The CDR3: CASSLGGQGTSEQYF. The CDR3 DNA reads TGCGCCAGCAGCTTGGGTGGACAGGGGACCTCCGAGCAGTACTTC.

The chain combines TRBV5-4 with TRBJ2-1; 9 bases line up with TRBD2. After removal of 3 bases from V and 6 bases from J, the junction contained 7 bases not matched to a gene. There are 15 residues in the CDR3. The germline gives CDR1 SGHNT, CDR2 YYREEE (reference sequence). The CDR3 here is CASSSGGGVINEQFF. CDR3 bases: TGTGCCAGCAGCTCGGGCGGGGGGGTCATCAATGAGCAGTTCTTC.

The genes are TRBV6-5 and TRBJ1-2; 9 nucleotides match TRBD1. The CDR3 runs to 15 residues. Germline lookup yields CDR1 MNHEY and CDR2 SVGAGI. V shed 10 bases, J shed 7 bases, and the junction held 16 bases outside the gene matches. CDR3 protein: CATAPGGTGYRGYTF. DNA for the CDR3: TGTGCCACCGCACCGGGGGGGACAGGGTATCGTGGCTACACCTTC.

The chain is built from TRBV18 and TRBJ2-1; 7 bases are shared with TRBD2. Germline CDR1 reads KGHSH; CDR2 reads LQKENI. The CDR3 has 13 amino acids. V trimming: 2 bases; J trimming: 8 bases; junction bases outside the gene matches: 3. The CDR3: CASSPGTTDEQFF. Written as DNA, the CDR3 is TGTGCCAGCTCACCAGGGACTACGGATGAGCAGTTCTTC. Full variable domain (rest looked up from reference TRBV18 and TRBJ2-1): NAGVMQNPRHLVRRRGQEARLRCSPMKGHSHVYWYRQLPEEGLKFMVYLQKENIIDESGMPKERFSAEFPKEGPSILRIQQVVRGDSAAYFCASSPGTTDEQFFGPGTRLTVL.

V gene TRBV7-9 combines with J gene TRBJ2-3; D perhaps matches TRBD2 (6 bases). The V and J ends lost 1 base and 2 bases respectively, with 10 bases between them. Germline values: CDR1 SEHNR, CDR2 FQNEAQ (reference sequence). The CDR3 is 15 amino acids. The CDR3 loop reads CASSLGAGPTDTQYF. DNA of the CDR3: TGTGCCAGCAGCTTAGGGGCGGGGCCCACAGATACGCAGTATTTT.

This clone was observed once. Germline is not matched at one junction end, which may reflect a read error. This rearrangement joins TRBV2 to TRBJ1-6; 8 nucleotides line up with TRBD1. This CDR3 is built from 15 residues. Germline CDR1 and CDR2: SNHLY and FYNNEI. CDR3 loop: CASSEGTGSESPPHF. CDR3 DNA sequence: TGTGCCAGCAGTGAAGGGACAGGGTCAGAGTCACCCCCCCACTTT.

The J gene is TRBJ2-7, the V gene TRBV11-2, with TRBD2 identical over 9 bases. V dropped 3 bases and J dropped 4; count of bases not matched to a gene: 1. This CDR3 is 13 amino acids long. Per germline, CDR1 SGHAT and CDR2 FQNNGV. CDR3 sequence (DNA): TGTGCCAGCAGCTTCGCGGGGGGGTACGAGCAGTACTTC. Its protein product is CASSFAGGYEQYF.

In DNA, the CDR3 is TGCAGCGTAGCCCTGGGAGGGCGGAATCAGCCCCAGCATTTT. Translating gives CSVALGGRNQPQHF. This chain connects TRBV29-1 to TRBJ1-5; D is uncertain. The germline gives CDR1 SQVTM, CDR2 ANQGSEA. CDR3 length: 14 residues. Trimming cost V 6 bases and J 4 bases, with 16 bases left between them.

This sequence joins TRBV6-6 and TRBJ1-5; TRBD1 aligns across 9 bases. The J segment lost 2 bases and the V segment lost 6 bases, leaving 8 bases of the junction unmatched. The CDR3 is 16 residues long. Looked up from germline, CDR1 is MNHNY and CDR2 is SVGAGI (reference sequence). The CDR3 DNA is TGTGCCAGCAGGTGGGACAGGGTTTTTGGCAATCAGCCCCAGCATTTT. Encoded protein: CASRWDRVFGNQPQHF.

The V call is TRBV28, the J call TRBJ1-3, with D unresolved. Per germline, CDR1 MDHEN and CDR2 SYDVKM. The CDR3 spans 15 residues. V lost 8 bases and J lost 4, with 18 bases in between. The CDR3 sequence is CASLREGFRGNTIYF. CDR3 in DNA: TGTGCCAGCCTGAGAGAGGGATTCAGGGGAAACACCATATATTTT.

This clone was seen only a few times. The gene calls are TRBV5-6 and TRBJ1-1; TRBD1 matches 7 bases. Germline V gives CDR1 SGHDT, CDR2 YYEEEE. Trimming removed 4 bases from V and 0 bases from J; junction bases left unmatched: 6. CDR3 length: 15 residues. DNA for the CDR3: TGTGCCAGCAGCCAAGGGACAGTTATGAACACTGAAGCTTTCTTT. Its translation: CASSQGTVMNTEAFF.